These 19 T cell receptor beta chains were sequenced from one sample in a study of T-cell memory formation after mild COVID-19. Via MiXCR, TCRdb re-called the 5' RACE reads, giving one row per CDR3 protein. The top ten clones hold approximately 12% of a sample with 550,000 to 700,000 distinct CDR3 sequences, roughly 18% of them seen once. Material: PBMCs or a T cell subset sorted from them (not recorded which). The receptors were gathered from an adult woman who had mild COVID-19 (a few samples of this study predate the infection). Cell type and time point are not known.

This sequence joins TRBV19 and TRBJ2-7; TRBD2 matches 7 bases. The J segment lost 4 bases and the V segment lost 6 bases, leaving 3 bases of the junction unmatched. The CDR3 runs 12 residues. Germline V CDR1 and CDR2: LNHDA, SQIVND (reference sequence). As DNA, the CDR3 is TGTGCCAGTAGGGGGGGGATTTACGAGCAGTACTTC. It is translated as CASRGGIYEQYF. Drawing the rest from reference TRBV19 and TRBJ2-7, the complete variable domain is DGGITQSPKYLFRKEGQNVTLSCEQNLNHDAMYWYRQDPGQGLRLIYYSQIVNDFQKGDIAEGYSVSREKKESFPLTVTSAQKNPTAFYLCASRGGIYEQYFGPGTRLTVT.

The chain links TRBV7-6 to TRBJ2-1, with D tentatively TRBD1 or TRBD2 (6 bases each). Germline values: CDR1 SGHVS, CDR2 FNYEAQ. CDR3 length: 12 amino acids. Trimming stripped 5 bases from V and 12 bases from J, with 14 bases between. CDR3 loop: CASSREGGLQFF. CDR3 nucleotides: TGTGCCAGCAGCCGAGAGGGGGGTTTGCAGTTCTTC.

This clonotype was seen a handful of times. The chain recombines TRBV6-2 or TRBV6-3 with TRBJ2-1; no definite D call. This CDR3 spans 14 amino acids. V dropped 3 bases and J dropped 9 bases, with 15 bases sitting between them. From germline, CDR1 is MNHEY and CDR2 SVGEGT. The CDR3 protein is CASSYTSPLGEQFF. The DNA of the CDR3 is TGTGCCAGCAGTTATACTTCACCCCTCGGTGAGCAGTTCTTC.

Only a few counts were recorded for this clonotype. The chain recombines TRBV7-6 with TRBJ2-5; the D gene is possibly TRBD2 (5 bases). The V gene's germline CDR1 is SGHVS and CDR2 FNYEAQ. This CDR3 contains 14 residues. V was trimmed by 6 bases and J by 2 bases, leaving 13 bases between them. The CDR3 protein is CASRGRGLQETQYF. The CDR3 nucleotides read TGTGCCAGCAGGGGGAGAGGGCTTCAAGAGACCCAGTACTTC.

This clonotype was picked up a small number of times. The V and J genes are TRBV29-1 and TRBJ2-7, with D possibly TRBD1 on 5 matching bases. V lost 5 bases and J lost 5, with 13 bases in between. CDR1 is SQVTM and CDR2 is ANQGSEA in the germline V gene. This CDR3 is 12 amino acids long. The DNA of the CDR3 is TGCAGCGTTTCTTACAGGTTTGACGAGCAGTACTTC. It yields the protein CSVSYRFDEQYF.

The chain carries TRBV7-2 and TRBJ2-1; 10 bases map to TRBD2. The ends lost 3 bases at V and 0 bases at J; junction bases unmatched: 11. Germline assignment: CDR1 SGHTA and CDR2 FQGNSA. The CDR3 runs 19 residues. The CDR3 DNA follows: TGTGCCAGCAGCTTGGATCAAACTAGCGGGGTAAGCTCCTACAATGAGCAGTTCTTC. It codes for CASSLDQTSGVSSYNEQFF. The whole variable domain, remainder taken from reference TRBV7-2 and TRBJ2-1, is GAGVSQSPSNKVTEKGKDVELRCDPISGHTALYWYRQSLGQGLEFLIYFQGNSAPDKSGLPSDRFSAERTGGSVSTLTIQRTQQEDSAVYLCASSLDQTSGVSSYNEQFFGPGTRLTVL.

The genes are TRBV9 and TRBJ2-3; no clear D gene. In germline, CDR1 is SGDLS, CDR2 YYNGEE. The CDR3 has 13 amino acids. The ends were cut back, 3 bases at V and 4 bases at J, with 9 bases in the middle. The CDR3 region is CASSATSPDTQYF. The CDR3 DNA reads TGTGCCAGCAGCGCGACCAGCCCAGATACGCAGTATTTT.

The rearrangement uses TRBV12-3 or TRBV12-4 and TRBJ2-3; 8 bases fit TRBD2. The CDR3 is made up of 15 amino acids. Trimming cost V 6 bases and J 2 bases; bases outside gene matches: 7. The CDR3 DNA reads TGTGCCAGCAGAGTAGCGGGACTAAACACAGATACGCAGTATTTT. Protein sequence: CASRVAGLNTDTQYF.

The V gene is TRBV6-5, the J gene TRBJ2-1; weak D call: TRBD1 (6 bases). In germline, CDR1 is MNHEY, CDR2 SVGAGI. This CDR3 has 15 residues. Trimming pared 8 bases from V and 7 bases from J, leaving 21 bases between. CDR3 bases: TGTGCCAGCGGCCCCGGGACACCTTCCACTAATGAGCAGTTCTTC. Protein product: CASGPGTPSTNEQFF.

The rearrangement links TRBV3-1 to TRBJ1-1; D is undetermined. In germline, CDR1 is LGHDT, CDR2 YNNKEL (reference sequence). The CDR3 runs 16 residues. V was trimmed by 1 base and J by 3 bases, leaving 15 bases between them. As DNA, the CDR3 is TGTGCCAGCAGCCAAGTCACGTGGGAAAGGGACACTGAAGCTTTCTTT. Encoded protein: CASSQVTWERDTEAFF. The whole variable domain, remainder taken from reference TRBV3-1 and TRBJ1-1, is DTAVSQTPKYLVTQMGNDKSIKCEQNLGHDTMYWYKQDSKKFLKIMFSYNNKELIINETVPNRFSPKSPDKAHLNLHINSLELGDSAVYFCASSQVTWERDTEAFFGQGTRLTVV.

The chain uses TRBV20-1 and TRBJ2-7, with D possibly being TRBD2 (5 bases). Trimming left V 7 bases short and J 9 bases short, with 19 bases between. Germline V gene sequence: CDR1 DFQATT, CDR2 SNEGSKA (reference sequence). The CDR3 length is 12 residues. CDR3 nucleotide sequence: TGCAGTGGAAGTACGGGATCACGGGGGCAGTACTTC. The encoded protein is CSGSTGSRGQYF.

V and J are TRBV7-9 and TRBJ1-2, with D uncertain. Trimming pared 4 bases from V and 0 bases from J, leaving 12 bases between. The V gene's germline CDR1 is SEHNR and CDR2 FQNEAQ (reference sequence). This CDR3 region has 15 residues. The CDR3 is CASSYLFTANYGYTF. The CDR3 DNA follows: TGTGCCAGCAGCTACCTTTTTACGGCTAACTATGGCTACACCTTC. Full variable domain (remainder filled in from reference TRBV7-9 and TRBJ1-2): DTGVSQNPRHKITKRGQNVTFRCDPISEHNRLYWYRQTLGQGPEFLTYFQNEAQLEKSRLLSDRFSAERPKGSFSTLEIQRTEQGDSAMYLCASSYLFTANYGYTFGSGTRLTVV.

This clonotype was seen only a few times. The genes are TRBV7-9 and TRBJ2-3; D possibly corresponds to TRBD2 (6 bases). Looked up from germline, CDR1 is SEHNR and CDR2 is FQNEAQ (reference sequence). Trimming left V 4 bases short and J 2 bases short, with 13 bases between. The CDR3 runs 15 residues. DNA for the CDR3: TGTGCCAGCAGCTACTCGCGGGACCTCACAGATACGCAGTATTTT. Protein sequence: CASSYSRDLTDTQYF.

This clonotype was counted a few times. The chain joins TRBV29-1 to TRBJ2-2; D unresolved. This CDR3 region has 15 residues. V was pared by 1 base and J by 0 bases, with 9 bases between. CDR1 is SQVTM and CDR2 is ANQGSEA in the germline V gene. The CDR3 nucleotides are TGCAGCGTTGAAGGTGTAACAGCGAACACCGGGGAGCTGTTTTTT. Its translation is CSVEGVTANTGELFF.

CDR3 in DNA: TGTGCCAGCAGTGGGCGCGGACAGGACGGAAATCAGCCCCAGCATTTT. Protein sequence: CASSGRGQDGNQPQHF. The chain recombines TRBV6-1 with TRBJ1-5; 7 bases fit TRBD1. CDR3 length equals 16 residues. CDR1 and CDR2 from the germline V gene are MNHNS and SASEGT. V shed 4 bases and J 4 bases; nucleotides not matched to a gene: 10.

The chain combines TRBV20-1 with TRBJ2-7; 7 bases are a match to TRBD1. V lost 1 base to trimming and J lost 1 base; unmatched junction nucleotides: 1. CDR1 and CDR2 from the germline V gene are DFQATT and SNEGSKA (reference sequence). The CDR3 contains 13 residues. In DNA, the CDR3 is TGCAGTGCTAGAGCAGGGGGATCCTACGAGCAGTACTTC. The encoded protein is CSARAGGSYEQYF.

The chain is built from TRBV24-1 and TRBJ2-5, with D tentatively TRBD1 or TRBD2 (5 bases each). Germline loops: CDR1 KGHDR, CDR2 SFDVKD. The V and J ends lost 9 bases and 2 bases respectively, with 12 bases between them. The CDR3 spans 13 residues. The CDR3 coding sequence is TGTGCCACCCGGGGCCGGTTTCAAGAGACCCAGTACTTC. Translated: CATRGRFQETQYF.

The chain uses TRBV21-1 and TRBJ1-4; no DNA check was done on the table's D call, TRBD1. TRBV21-1 is a recognized pseudogene. The CDR3 has 14 amino acids. The CDR3 spells CASSRGRSNEKLFF. CDR3 bases: TGTGCCAGCTCTAGGGGCCGGTCGAATGAAAAACTGTTTTTT.

This clonotype came up many times. J is TRBJ1-2 and V is TRBV6-5; 7 bases line up with TRBD1. In germline, CDR1 is MNHEY, CDR2 SVGAGI. CDR3 length: 14 residues. V lost 5 bases, J lost 5 bases, and 8 bases stayed unmatched. CDR3 region: CASSRTGTVYGYTF. In DNA, the CDR3 is TGTGCCAGCAGTCGTACCGGGACAGTGTATGGCTACACCTTC.